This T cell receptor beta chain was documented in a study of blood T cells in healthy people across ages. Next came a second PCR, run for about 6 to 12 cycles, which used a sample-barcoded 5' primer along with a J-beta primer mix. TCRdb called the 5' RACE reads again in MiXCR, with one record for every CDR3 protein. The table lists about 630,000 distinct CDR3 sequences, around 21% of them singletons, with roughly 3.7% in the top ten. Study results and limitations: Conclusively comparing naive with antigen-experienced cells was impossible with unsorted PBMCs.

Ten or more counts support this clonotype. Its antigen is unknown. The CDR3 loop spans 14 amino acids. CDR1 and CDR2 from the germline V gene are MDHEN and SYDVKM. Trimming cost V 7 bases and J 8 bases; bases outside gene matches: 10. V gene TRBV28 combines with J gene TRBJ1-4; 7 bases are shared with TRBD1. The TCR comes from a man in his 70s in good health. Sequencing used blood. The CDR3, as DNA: TGTGCCAGCACGCTACAGGGGTTCGAGGAAAAACTGTTTTTT. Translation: CASTLQGFEEKLFF.